This TCR beta chain originates from a study of OX40 agonist ivuxolimab in advanced cancers. For context, the study as a whole: The costimulatory receptor OX40 (CD134) was targeted by ivuxolimab, a fully human IgG2 agonistic monoclonal antibody. Intravenous ivuxolimab was administered to patients every 2 weeks at six dose levels: 0.01, 0.1, 0.3, 1.5, 3 and 10 mg/kg. Among the approximately 54 dose-escalation patients, some 20 had hepatocellular carcinoma, approximately 15 melanoma, 9 renal cell carcinoma and 9 head and neck cancer. In the dose-escalation cohort, roughly 80% of patients were male, and the mean age was approximately 60 years, with a range of roughly 20 to 85. Patients were allowed to have had prior anti-PD-1, anti-PD-L1 or anti-CTLA-4 therapy, and 40% of the dose-escalation patients had previously received checkpoint inhibitors. Partial responses occurred in three dose-escalation patients, of whom one had hepatocellular carcinoma and two had cutaneous melanoma. The point of sequencing TCRbeta in the periphery was to test whether ivuxolimab changed TCR sequence diversity and drove clonal T-cell expansion. The paper reports the monotherapy dose-escalation portion (N of about 52 patients) of the phase I ivuxolimab trial. What the work shows at the level of the full study, not this receptor alone: Antigen specificity was not determined for the clonally expanded peripheral T cells. After ivuxolimab, expanded clones were on average more numerous among CD8+ T cells than among CD4+ T cells. In the 0.1-3.0 mg/kg groups, partial responders had among the lowest normalized peripheral clonal expansion, particularly in CD8+ T cells. At doses of 0.1 to 3.0 mg/kg, clonal expansion of both CD4+ and CD8+ blood T cells was observed from baseline to week 6. Low levels of normalized T-cell clonal expansion were also shown by some nonresponding patients.

Genomic DNA was isolated from the sorted cells so that the TCRbeta CDR3 region could be sequenced. The immunoSEQ Assay was used for sequencing of TCRbeta CDR3 regions. TCRdb carries this immuneACCESS record with in-frame sequences only. Its versions omit some clonotypes, under half of them owing to an unresolved V gene in the studies checked, with the rest unexplained. The sample table lists more than 20,000 clones, more than 75% of them with a count of one. The ten largest clones take up about a tenth of the sample. The trial excluded patients who had a history of autoimmune disease or who were on systemic immunosuppression. Peripheral blood for TCR sequencing was drawn from every dose cohort at baseline, at cycle 4 day 1 and at cycle 7 day 1. Samples came from an open-label, multicenter, first-in-human phase I dose-escalation trial of ivuxolimab. Adults with locally advanced or metastatic melanoma, renal cell, hepatocellular, or head and neck squamous cell carcinoma were enrolled in the trial. CD4+ and CD8+ T cells were sorted separately from peripheral blood before TCR sequencing.

A remark on this clone: No antigen is known for it. No base quality values were provided; no much bigger clone lies one nucleotide off.

Sequences were derived from CD4+ or CD8+ T cells sorted from blood, sampled in a trial of the OX40 agonist ivuxolimab. The clonotype comes from an adult with an advanced solid tumor such as melanoma, head and neck, liver or kidney cancer.

CDR3 reads: CATSGVQQGLSGYTF. At the DNA level, the sequence is TGTGCCACCAGCGGCGTCCAACAGGGACTGTCTGGCTACACCTTC. This receptor chain uses TRBV15 and TRBJ1-2; TRBD1 might be the D gene, on 6 matching bases. Counted from cysteine to phenylalanine, this CDR3 has 15 amino acids. The DNA shown is the 45-base CDR3, in frame from base 1. The germline ends are 20 bases apart after V is trimmed by 5 bases and J by 7 bases. Taken from the germline V gene (reference sequence), the CDR1 and CDR2 loops are LNHNV and YYDKDF.